This entry lists 11 T cell receptor beta chains sequenced from one sample in a study of T cells in Graves' hyperthyroidism and ophthalmopathy. RNA transcripts were the template for amplifying TCR beta CDR3 regions. Initially, a first-round RT-PCR of the TCR CDR3 employed the HTBI primer set. Each CDR3 protein gets one entry after TCRdb re-called the multiplex PCR reads with MiXCR. This sample has roughly 840,000 distinct CDR3 sequences, with 38% found just once. The source material was blood. The receptors shown here come from a man aged 18 to 30 with Graves' hyperthyroidism.

This clonotype was seen at least ten times. The CDR3 coding sequence is TGCAGCCCCTATTACTTGGACGGAGAAAACACTGAAGCTTTCTTT. Protein: CSPYYLDGENTEAFF. The rearrangement links TRBV29-1 to TRBJ1-1; D is undetermined. Looked up from germline, CDR1 is SQVTM and CDR2 is ANQGSEA. V dropped 8 bases and J dropped 2 bases, with 21 bases sitting between them. The CDR3 has 15 amino acids.

The genes are TRBV11-2 and TRBJ1-2, with no clear D. This CDR3 has 14 amino acids. Germline V CDR1 and CDR2: SGHAT, FQNNGV. The V end lost 0 bases, the J end lost 5 bases, and 10 bases lay between the germline ends. The CDR3 nucleotides read TGTGCCAGCAGCTTAGATTTGGCCAGATATGGCTACACCTTC. It specifies CASSLDLARYGYTF.

This clonotype was seen many times. The chain links TRBV11-2 to TRBJ2-5, with 8 bases lining up with TRBD2. Germline trimming cut 5 bases from V and 5 bases from J; bases unmatched to any gene: 7. CDR3 length: 14 residues. CDR1 and CDR2 (germline): SGHAT, FQNNGV. The CDR3 bases are TGTGCCAGCAGCAAAGCGGGAGCTGGGGAGACCCAGTACTTC. It translates to CASSKAGAGETQYF. Combining the CDR3 with reference TRBV11-2 and TRBJ2-5 gives the whole variable domain EAGVAQSPRYKIIEKRQSVAFWCNPISGHATLYWYQQILGQGPKLLIQFQNNGVVDDSQLPKDRFSAERLKGVDSTLKIQPAKLEDSAVYLCASSKAGAGETQYFGPGTRLLVL.

The rearrangement links TRBV25-1 to TRBJ2-7; 7 bases are a match to TRBD1. The CDR3 is 13 amino acids. Germline-derived CDR1 and CDR2 are MGHDK and SYGVNS. The trim removed 8 bases at V and 5 bases at J, leaving 9 bases unmatched. The CDR3 protein is CASSPITGDEQYF. CDR3 bases: TGTGCCAGCTCGCCGATAACAGGGGACGAGCAGTACTTC.

This clonotype came up many times. CDR3 sequence (DNA): TGTGCCAGCGCGAGGGGGGGCGGTGCCTCTGGAAACACCATATATTTT. Residues: CASARGGGASGNTIYF. The chain is built from TRBV9 and TRBJ1-3; D is possibly TRBD1 (6 bases). Per the germline V gene, CDR1 is SGDLS and CDR2 is YYNGEE. V lost 7 bases and J 0 bases, leaving 17 bases between the germline ends. The length of the CDR3 is 16 residues.

As to this clonotype: This may arise from a read error, as a much more abundant clone is one base away. The chain has TRBV9 and TRBJ2-7, with 9 bases matching TRBD2. CDR1 SGDLS and CDR2 YYNGEE come from the germline V gene. J gave up 3 bases and V 4 bases, and 8 bases lay outside the gene matches. The CDR3 has 15 amino acids. This chain's CDR3 is CASSPRGAGGYEQYF. The CDR3 bases are TGTGCCAGCAGCCCGCGGGGAGCGGGGGGCTACGAGCAGTACTTC.

This clonotype was seen only a few times. The chain combines TRBV28 with TRBJ2-7; 10 bases map to TRBD2. The CDR3 contains 15 residues. The germline gives CDR1 MDHEN, CDR2 SYDVKM. The trim removed 6 bases at V and 2 bases at J, leaving 7 bases unmatched. CDR3 DNA: TGTGCCAGCAGCCTTACTAGCGGGGCTACCTACGAGCAGTACTTC. Translated: CASSLTSGATYEQYF.

In its sample, this clonotype was seen many times. J is TRBJ1-3 and V is TRBV29-1; D is perhaps TRBD1 (5 bases). V lost 4 bases and J 2 bases, leaving 9 bases between the germline ends. The CDR3 covers 13 residues. Germline V gives CDR1 SQVTM, CDR2 ANQGSEA. The CDR3 loop is CSVVGTAGNTIYF. CDR3 coding DNA: TGCAGCGTTGTGGGGACGGCTGGAAACACCATATATTTT.

This chain uses TRBV7-9 with TRBJ1-1; D not certain. The CDR3 is 14 residues long. V lost 2 bases, J lost 0 bases, and 7 bases lay in between. Germline-derived CDR1 and CDR2 are SEHNR and FQNEAQ (reference sequence). The CDR3, as DNA: TGTGCCAGCAGCTTAATGTGGATGAACACTGAAGCTTTCTTT. Amino acid sequence: CASSLMWMNTEAFF.

This clonotype was observed at least ten times. The chain joins TRBV2 to TRBJ1-6; D not resolved. Trimming stripped 5 bases from V and 14 bases from J, with 13 bases between. CDR3 length equals 12 residues. CDR1 is SNHLY and CDR2 is FYNNEI in the germline V gene. The DNA of the CDR3 is TGTGCCAGCAGTCGGAGGGCCGGGGCCCTCCACTTT. This codes for CASSRRAGALHF.

This clonotype came up a few times. This chain links TRBV6-5 with TRBJ1-2; no clear D. Per the germline V gene, CDR1 is MNHEY and CDR2 is SVGAGI. Trimming removed 10 bases from V and 4 bases from J, with 10 bases in between. The CDR3 runs 11 residues. The CDR3 DNA is TGTGCCACCGGACGGACCTATGGCTACACCTTC. Translating gives CATGRTYGYTF.